This TCR beta chain was identified during a study of T-cell reconstitution after alpha-beta-depleted transplantation in children. Unique molecular identifiers were incorporated when the TCRbeta library was constructed. TCRdb independently ran MiXCR on the PCR reads; one entry per CDR3 protein. The sample records about 640,000 distinct CDR3 sequences, 10% to 15% being singletons. This clonotype showed up just a few times. V lost 1 base and J lost 2, with 10 bases in between. This CDR3 is built from 14 residues. Per germline, CDR1 SGHKS and CDR2 YYEKEE (reference sequence). This specimen was PBMCs, mostly from graft donor cells, taken 360 days after TCRalphabeta/CD19-depleted stem cell transplant. The chain combines TRBV5-5 with TRBJ2-7; D perhaps matches TRBD2 (5 bases). The origin of this receptor is a male patient younger than 18 who had a stem cell transplant for acute myeloid leukemia, so the T cells may come from the graft donor. Here the CDR3 DNA reads TGTGCCAGCAGCTTGTTTACGGGGACCTACGAGCAGTACTTC. Residues: CASSLFTGTYEQYF.